This T cell receptor beta chain was recorded in a study of blood T cell repertoires in COVID-19. Study overall: Samples representing acute and convalescent COVID-19 were sourced from the United States, Italy and Spain. T cells, B-cell-depleted T cells, or PBMCs supplied cDNA or gDNA.

A single count supports this clone. This CDR3 is 16 amino acids long. The V gene's germline CDR1 is LGHNA and CDR2 YNFKEQ. V lost 3 bases to trimming and J lost 5 bases; unmatched junction nucleotides: 9. In the original analysis: Quantification of nucleated cells was approximated via reference gene primer amplification. The repertoire was sequenced with immunoSEQ multiplex PCR; TCRdb's copy has only in-frame clones and lacks some. The D gene and trimming were derived from the DNA, and the V and J assignments and clone size from that table. The sample records more than 70,000 clones, roughly 88% being singletons.

Sequencing was performed on peripheral blood. The J gene is TRBJ2-2, the V gene TRBV4-2, with 7 bases identical to TRBD2. This sequence originates from a man aged 45-65 years with active COVID-19. CDR3 in amino acids: CASSQNLAVPTGELFF. For the CDR3, the DNA is TGTGCCAGCAGCCAGAACCTAGCGGTACCTACCGGGGAGCTGTTTTTT.